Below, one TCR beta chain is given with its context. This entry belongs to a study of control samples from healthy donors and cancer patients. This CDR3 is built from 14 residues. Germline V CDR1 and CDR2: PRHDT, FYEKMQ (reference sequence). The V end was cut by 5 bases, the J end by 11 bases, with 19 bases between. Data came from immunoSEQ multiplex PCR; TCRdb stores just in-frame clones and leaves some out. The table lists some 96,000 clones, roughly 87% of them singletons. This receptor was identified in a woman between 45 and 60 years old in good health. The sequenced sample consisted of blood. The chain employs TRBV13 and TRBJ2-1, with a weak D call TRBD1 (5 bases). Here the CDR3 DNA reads TGTGCCAGCAGCCCCGACAGAGTCCGGATTAAGCAGTTCTTC. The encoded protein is CASSPDRVRIKQFF.